The 2 T cell receptor beta chains below come from one sample, sequenced in a study of T cells in Graves' hyperthyroidism and ophthalmopathy. The source material, RNA transcripts, was used to amplify TCR beta CDR3 regions. Carried out on the TCR CDR3, a first-round RT-PCR used the HTBI primer set. MiXCR, applied by TCRdb to the multiplex PCR reads, yields one record per CDR3 protein. Found here are 600,000 or so distinct CDR3 sequences, 13% to 15% of them singletons; the top ten hold 6.5% to 9%. Sequenced: blood. The receptors were sampled from a woman aged 18 to 35 with Graves' ophthalmopathy.

This clonotype showed up many times. CDR3 coding DNA: TGTGCCAGCAGGTCTACTCTGGACAGGCTCTATGGCTACACCTTC. Translation: CASRSTLDRLYGYTF. This chain joins TRBV6-5 and TRBJ1-2; 7 bases are a match to TRBD1. Germline loops: CDR1 MNHEY, CDR2 SVGAGI. V was pared by 6 bases and J by 4 bases, with 11 bases of the junction left unmatched. This CDR3 has 15 amino acids.

This clonotype was observed at least ten times. The chain carries TRBV24-1 and TRBJ2-7, with D perhaps assigned TRBD1 or TRBD2 (5 bases each). V was shortened by 5 bases and J by 2 bases, with 12 bases between the two germline ends. Germline V CDR1 and CDR2: KGHDR, SFDVKD. The CDR3 has 14 residues. CDR3 residues: CATSARGSAYEQYF. CDR3 bases: TGTGCCACCAGTGCCCGGGGCAGTGCCTACGAGCAGTACTTC.